This TCR beta chain was captured in a study of T cells expressing NK-cell markers. Germline lookup yields CDR1 LNHDA and CDR2 SQIVND (reference sequence). This CDR3 is built from 16 residues. For this clonotype: Its antigen is as yet unknown.

Study-wide results and limits: Of the CD8+ T cells in six or seven donors, 1.0-7.0% belonged to dominant NKG2C+ clonotypes. The study found these clonotypes also leading the CD3+CD56-NKG2C+ fraction in a few donors.

UMIs accompanied the 5'RACE template switching by which TCR beta cDNA was made. For each CDR3 protein, TCRdb gives one entry from its re-call of the 5' RACE reads, without DNA. The sample table sets out roughly 180,000 distinct CDR3 sequences. The chain recombines TRBV19 with TRBJ1-1; the D gene TCRdb calls, TRBD1, cannot be checked with no DNA. What was sequenced was blood T cells: a sorted CD56 or NKG2C T cell subset, CD4+ or CD8+ T cells, or bulk PBMC T cells (not recorded which). This sequence was found in a man between 18 and 69 years old in good health. CDR3 protein: CASSIWTGAINTEAFF.